Here is one TCR beta chain with its context. The antigen is unknown. These data belong to a study of post-analysis software for immune sequencing data. Study results and limitations: There were five or six TRBV segments more frequent in patients than controls, and TRBV5-6, TRBV5-1 and TRBV20-1 were among them.

Tagging with unique molecular identifiers was a feature of the TCR beta cDNA libraries. cDNA molecules numbering 400,000 to 550,000 came from roughly 1 to 10 million T cells. TCRdb recomputed calls from the PCR reads with MiXCR, one row per CDR3 protein. The sample contains approximately 660,000 distinct CDR3 sequences, more than 50% of which appear only once. Per germline, CDR1 LGHNA and CDR2 YNFKEQ. The V and J ends lost 4 bases and 7 bases respectively, with 11 bases between them. The CDR3 covers 13 residues. Sequencing was done on a sample of blood. The TCR was taken from a girl aged 2-10 years with multiple sclerosis. The chain recombines TRBV4-2 with TRBJ2-1, with unresolved D. CDR3 coding DNA: TGTGCCAGCAGCCCCCAGTTGGGGAATGAGCAGTTCTTC. Protein: CASSPQLGNEQFF.